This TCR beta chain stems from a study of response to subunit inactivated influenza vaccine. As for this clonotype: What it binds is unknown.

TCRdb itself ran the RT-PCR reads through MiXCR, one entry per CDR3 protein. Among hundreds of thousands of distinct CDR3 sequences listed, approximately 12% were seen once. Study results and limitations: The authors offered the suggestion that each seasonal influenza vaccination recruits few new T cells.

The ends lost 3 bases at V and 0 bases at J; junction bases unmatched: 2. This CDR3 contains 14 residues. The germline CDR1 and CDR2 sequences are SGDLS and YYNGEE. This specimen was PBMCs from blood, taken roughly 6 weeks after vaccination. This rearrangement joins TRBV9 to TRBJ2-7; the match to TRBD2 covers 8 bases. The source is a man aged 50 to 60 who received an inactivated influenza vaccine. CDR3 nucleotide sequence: TGTGCCAGCAGCGAAAGCGGGGGCTCCTACGAGCAGTACTTC. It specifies CASSESGGSYEQYF.